This T cell receptor (beta chain) appears in the sequencing data of a study of T cell repertoires in cytomegalovirus infection. The wider study: Both a matching HLA type and CMV infection were indicated by public TCR beta signatures.

One entry per CDR3 protein results from TCRdb running MiXCR on the reads. The sample yields 150,000 to 200,000 distinct CDR3 sequences, roughly a fifth seen once. Germline V lookup: CDR1 SGHTA, CDR2 FQGTGA. CDR3 length: 15 residues. The germline V and J ends were trimmed by 5 bases and 0 bases, with 12 bases remaining between them. In this sample, this clonotype turned up many times. The sequence came from a human donor in good health (CMV status not recorded). Some clones in this sample may be carry-over from other donors' samples. The sample consisted of PBMCs. The gene calls are TRBV7-3 and TRBJ2-3, with D uncertain. The CDR3 DNA reads as TGTGCCAGCAGCAGAGGCCCACAAAGCACAGATACGCAGTATTTT. Translated, it gives CASSRGPQSTDTQYF.